These 26 T cell receptor beta chains were all obtained from the same sample, sequenced in a study of T-cell memory formation after mild COVID-19. Using its own MiXCR run on the 5' RACE reads, TCRdb lists one record per CDR3 protein. The profile shows about 130,000 distinct CDR3 sequences, under 30% of them singletons. Input material: PBMCs or a T cell subset sorted from them (not recorded which). Receptors originate from an adult woman who had mild COVID-19 (a few samples of this study predate the infection). Cell type and time point are not known.

This rearrangement joins TRBV28 to TRBJ1-2, with 7 bases matching TRBD1. CDR3 length equals 13 residues. With V trimmed by 5 bases and J by 7 bases, 7 bases remained unmatched. CDR1 is MDHEN, CDR2 SYDVKM, per germline. The CDR3 reads CASSHDRDRGYTF. The CDR3, as DNA: TGTGCCAGCAGTCACGACAGGGATCGTGGCTACACCTTC.

This clonotype has only a few counts. This chain joins TRBV9 and TRBJ1-2; 9 bases are shared with TRBD1. Germline assignment: CDR1 SGDLS and CDR2 YYNGEE. This CDR3 spans 15 amino acids. V shed 0 bases and J 4 bases; nucleotides not matched to a gene: 4. Here the CDR3 DNA reads TGTGCCAGCAGCGTAGAGGGGACAGGGACCTATGGCTACACCTTC. Its translation: CASSVEGTGTYGYTF.

The sample holds a few counts of this clonotype. The chain combines TRBV4-1 with TRBJ2-7, with D possibly TRBD2 on 6 matching bases. Trimming shortened V by 0 bases and J by 0 bases, and 12 bases separated the two germline ends. The CDR3 has 16 amino acids. The germline V gene has CDR1 MGHRA and CDR2 YSYEKL. CDR3 sequence (DNA): TGCGCCAGCAGCCAAGATGACGGGGGTGTCTCCTACGAGCAGTACTTC. This sequence encodes CASSQDDGGVSYEQYF.

This clonotype came up many times. CDR3 region: CASTGQGVHEQYF. CDR3 coding DNA: TGTGCCAGCACGGGACAGGGTGTCCACGAGCAGTACTTC. The chain combines TRBV12-3 or TRBV12-4 with TRBJ2-7; 9 bases map to TRBD1. With 7 bases clipped from V and 5 bases from J, the junction kept 6 bases outside the gene matches. CDR3 length: 13 amino acids.

This clonotype was recorded a few times. This chain connects TRBV12-3 or TRBV12-4 to TRBJ2-1; TRBD2 matches at 7 bases. Losses at the gene ends were 5 bases for V and 8 bases for J; bases not matched to a gene: 9. CDR3 length: 14 residues. CDR3 sequence reads: CASSPPGRAYEQFF. CDR3 DNA: TGTGCCAGCAGTCCTCCGGGGAGGGCCTATGAGCAGTTCTTC.

The chain carries TRBV5-5 and TRBJ2-7; D is possibly TRBD1 (6 bases). This CDR3 has 13 residues. Germline V CDR1 and CDR2: SGHKS, YYEKEE (reference sequence). The V end lost 4 bases, the J end lost 5 bases, and 13 bases lay between the germline ends. CDR3 amino acids: CASSAGVGHEQYF. The CDR3 DNA follows: TGTGCCAGCAGCGCAGGGGTCGGGCACGAGCAGTACTTC.

This clonotype came up once. The chain recombines TRBV5-5 with TRBJ2-5, with TRBD1 matching 7 bases. The CDR3 spans 13 residues. Germline trimming cut 4 bases from V and 2 bases from J; bases unmatched to any gene: 2. CDR1 SGHKS and CDR2 YYEKEE come from the germline V gene (reference sequence). CDR3 loop: CASSGGQQETQYF. DNA of the CDR3: TGTGCCAGCAGCGGGGGACAGCAAGAGACCCAGTACTTC.

The chain has TRBV2 and TRBJ1-1; TRBD1 might be the D (5 bases). Germline lookup yields CDR1 SNHLY and CDR2 FYNNEI. The CDR3 consists of 12 residues. Deletions cut 6 bases from V and 11 bases from J, with 16 bases between. The CDR3 loop is CASSLQAWGAFF. DNA of the CDR3: TGTGCCAGCAGCCTTCAAGCCTGGGGGGCTTTCTTT.

This chain connects TRBV7-9 to TRBJ1-1; D is uncertain. The CDR3 length is 14 residues. The V gene lost 5 bases and the J gene lost 0 bases, with 10 bases spanning the gap. Germline CDR1 is SEHNR and CDR2 is FQNEAQ (reference sequence). The CDR3 spells CASSPPGVNTEAFF. The DNA for the CDR3 is TGTGCCAGCAGCCCCCCCGGGGTGAACACTGAAGCTTTCTTT.

The chain combines TRBV6-4 with TRBJ1-5, with D possibly being TRBD1 (6 bases). The V end was cut by 3 bases, the J end by 0 bases, with 9 bases between. The germline CDR1 and CDR2 sequences are MRHNA and SNTAGT. The CDR3 extends over 15 amino acids. The DNA of the CDR3 is TGTGCCAGCAGTGAGACAGGATATAGCAATCAGCCCCAGCATTTT. Its translation: CASSETGYSNQPQHF.

The rearrangement uses TRBV29-1 and TRBJ1-2; 7 bases are shared with TRBD1. CDR3 length: 12 amino acids. Germline CDR1 is SQVTM and CDR2 is ANQGSEA. The V and J ends lost 7 bases and 3 bases, in that order; junction bases with no gene match: 5. CDR3 sequence reads: CSAEGTDYGYTF. As DNA, the CDR3 is TGCAGCGCCGAAGGGACAGACTATGGCTACACCTTC.

The chain carries TRBV4-3 and TRBJ1-2, with a tentative D call TRBD1 (5 bases). Trimming stripped 4 bases from V and 5 bases from J, with 23 bases between. This CDR3 has 17 residues. Germline assignment: CDR1 LGHNA and CDR2 YSLEER. The CDR3: CASSPGRGWEVGYGYTF. The CDR3 DNA reads TGCGCCAGCAGCCCAGGAAGGGGCTGGGAGGTGGGGTATGGCTACACCTTC.

This clonotype was found a few times. The chain employs TRBV4-1 and TRBJ2-2; no definite D call. This CDR3 is 14 amino acids long. Trimming cost V 8 bases and J 0 bases, with 10 bases left between them. Germline CDR1 and CDR2: MGHRA and YSYEKL. CDR3 nucleotide sequence: TGCGCCAGCCAAGGCCATACGAACACCGGGGAGCTGTTTTTT. Amino acids: CASQGHTNTGELFF.

This clonotype has only a few counts. This chain connects TRBV5-5 to TRBJ2-1; 10 bases are a match to TRBD1. Per the germline V gene, CDR1 is SGHKS and CDR2 is YYEKEE (reference sequence). The CDR3 length is 17 residues. The V gene end was trimmed by 4 bases and the J gene end by 12 bases; junction bases not matched to a gene: 19. Written as DNA, the CDR3 is TGTGCCAGCAGCCTCGGGACAGGGGTATACAATGAGCTTGGGCAGTTCTTC. This gives the protein CASSLGTGVYNELGQFF.

The gene calls are TRBV12-3 or TRBV12-4 and TRBJ2-5; no clear D gene. Trimming left V 5 bases short and J 3 bases short, with 13 bases between. This CDR3 has 14 amino acids. CDR3 residues: CASSPQYHKETQYF. The CDR3 coding sequence is TGTGCCAGCAGTCCTCAGTACCATAAAGAGACCCAGTACTTC.

This clonotype occurred a few times. This rearrangement joins TRBV5-1 to TRBJ1-1; 8 bases fit TRBD1. The V gene's germline CDR1 is SGHRS and CDR2 YFSETQ. The CDR3 sequence is 15 residues long. Trimming removed 4 bases from V and 6 bases from J; junction bases left unmatched: 11. DNA of the CDR3: TGCGCCAGCAGCCATGCCCGGGCAGGGGGCGCTGAAGCTTTCTTT. Translated, it gives CASSHARAGGAEAFF.

V gene TRBV4-2 combines with J gene TRBJ1-1; 9 bases align to TRBD1. Trimming removed 4 bases from V and 3 bases from J; junction bases left unmatched: 6. The germline V gene encodes CDR1 LGHNA and CDR2 YNFKEQ. The CDR3 extends over 15 amino acids. CDR3 region: CASSRTTGGDTEAFF. CDR3 DNA: TGTGCCAGCAGCCGCACGACAGGGGGTGACACTGAAGCTTTCTTT.

The chain uses TRBV5-4 and TRBJ2-1; no reliable D call. V was shortened by 2 bases and J by 9 bases, with 9 bases between the two germline ends. The germline V gene encodes CDR1 SGHNT and CDR2 YYREEE (reference sequence). This CDR3 has 12 residues. The CDR3 DNA is TGTGCCAGCAGCTTTGGCCCTGGTGAGCAGTTCTTC. This codes for CASSFGPGEQFF.

There are many counts of this clonotype. The J gene is TRBJ2-1, the V gene TRBV5-1; D might be TRBD1 (6 bases). Germline CDR1 SGHRS, CDR2 YFSETQ. V shed 4 bases and J shed 7 bases, with 12 bases lying between them. CDR3 length: 13 residues. The CDR3 region is CASSPQGFNEQFF. The CDR3, as DNA: TGCGCCAGCAGCCCACAGGGTTTTAATGAGCAGTTCTTC.

The gene calls are TRBV5-8 and TRBJ1-6; the D is unclear. With 0 bases removed from V and 7 bases from J, the gap between germline ends came to 11 bases. This CDR3 comprises 15 residues. Germline V gene lookup returns CDR1 SGHTS and CDR2 YDEGEE. The chain's CDR3 is CASSLVGGQNSPLHF. The CDR3 DNA is TGTGCCAGCAGCTTGGTAGGAGGGCAGAATTCACCCCTCCACTTT.

This chain connects TRBV11-2 to TRBJ1-2; 10 positions agree with TRBD1. CDR1 SGHAT and CDR2 FQNNGV come from the germline V gene. J lost 3 bases, V lost 7 bases, and 11 bases had no gene match. The CDR3 is 16 residues long. Written as DNA, the CDR3 is TGTGCCAGCACCTCCTACCGGGACAGGGGTCACTATGGCTACACCTTC. Protein: CASTSYRDRGHYGYTF.

The chain has TRBV27 and TRBJ1-2; 11 bases fit TRBD1. V dropped 4 bases and J dropped 6; count of bases not matched to a gene: 4. The germline V gene encodes CDR1 MNHEY and CDR2 SMNVEV (reference sequence). The CDR3 totals 14 residues. CDR3 nucleotides: TGTGCCAGCAGTTCCGGACAGGGGGCGCATGGCTACACCTTC. It encodes CASSSGQGAHGYTF.

The rearrangement joins TRBV9 to TRBJ2-5; TRBD2 matches 15 bases. Per the germline V gene, CDR1 is SGDLS and CDR2 is YYNGEE. CDR3 length: 16 amino acids. The V segment lost 3 bases and the J segment 5 bases; nucleotides outside the gene matches: 5. The CDR3 sequence is CASSGTSGGAVETQYF. The CDR3 DNA sequence: TGTGCCAGCAGCGGGACTAGCGGGGGGGCCGTTGAGACCCAGTACTTC.

This chain uses TRBV20-1 with TRBJ1-1, with 12 bases lining up with TRBD1. The CDR3 is 18 residues long. The V gene's germline CDR1 is DFQATT and CDR2 SNEGSKA (reference sequence). V dropped 6 bases and J dropped 7; count of bases not matched to a gene: 21. The CDR3 spells CSAPGQGAWRKDGIEAFF. In nucleotides, the CDR3 is TGCAGTGCCCCGGGACAGGGGGCCTGGCGCAAGGATGGGATTGAAGCTTTCTTT.

The sample holds a few counts of this clonotype. V usage is TRBV5-8 and J usage is TRBJ2-2, with D perhaps matching TRBD1 or TRBD2 (6 bases each). Trimming took 0 bases from V and 9 from J, leaving 9 bases between them. Germline V gives CDR1 SGHTS, CDR2 YDEGEE. This CDR3 contains 13 residues. CDR3 residues: CASSLEGGRELFF. CDR3 in DNA: TGTGCCAGCAGCTTGGAGGGGGGCCGGGAGCTGTTTTTT. Combining the CDR3 with reference TRBV5-8 and TRBJ2-2 gives the whole variable domain EAGVTQSPTHLIKTRGQQATLRCSPISGHTSVYWYQQALGLGLQFLLWYDEGEERNRGNFPPRFSGRQFPNYSSELNVNALELEDSALYLCASSLEGGRELFFGEGSRLTVL.

The rearrangement links TRBV7-9 to TRBJ1-3; D gene unclear. CDR3 length: 15 residues. Trimming removed 7 bases from V and 0 bases from J, with 13 bases in between. CDR1 and CDR2 (germline): SEHNR, FQNEAQ (reference sequence). As DNA, the CDR3 is TGTGCCAGCAACCGGAGGGATTCCTCTGGAAACACCATATATTTT. Translation: CASNRRDSSGNTIYF. Supplemented by reference TRBV7-9 and TRBJ1-3, the full variable domain reads DTGVSQNPRHKITKRGQNVTFRCDPISEHNRLYWYRQTLGQGPEFLTYFQNEAQLEKSRLLSDRFSAERPKGSFSTLEIQRTEQGDSAMYLCASNRRDSSGNTIYFGEGSWLTVV.